The T cell receptor beta chain described here comes from a study of blood T cell repertoires in COVID-19. Study in general: The United States, Italy and Spain supplied acute and convalescent COVID-19 samples. T cells, B-cell-depleted T cells, or PBMCs provided the cDNA or gDNA that served as material.

As originally analysed: By means of reference gene primer amplification, nucleated cell counts were estimated. Sequencing used immunoSEQ multiplex PCR; TCRdb keeps in-frame clones, though not all of them. V and J calls and clone size are those listed in that table; D and trimming were worked out from the DNA. The data show about 40,000 clones, around four fifths seen once. Material for sequencing was peripheral blood. This sequence originates from a middle-aged man with active COVID-19.

CDR3 nucleotides: TGTGCCAGTAGTATCTCAGGGGGCTCCTACAATGAGCAGTTCTTC. Translating it yields CASSISGGSYNEQFF. J is TRBJ2-1 and V is TRBV19, with 7 bases fitting TRBD1. This CDR3 has 15 amino acids. Losses at the gene ends were 3 bases for V and 0 bases for J; bases not matched to a gene: 2. Germline loops: CDR1 LNHDA, CDR2 SQIVND (reference sequence).